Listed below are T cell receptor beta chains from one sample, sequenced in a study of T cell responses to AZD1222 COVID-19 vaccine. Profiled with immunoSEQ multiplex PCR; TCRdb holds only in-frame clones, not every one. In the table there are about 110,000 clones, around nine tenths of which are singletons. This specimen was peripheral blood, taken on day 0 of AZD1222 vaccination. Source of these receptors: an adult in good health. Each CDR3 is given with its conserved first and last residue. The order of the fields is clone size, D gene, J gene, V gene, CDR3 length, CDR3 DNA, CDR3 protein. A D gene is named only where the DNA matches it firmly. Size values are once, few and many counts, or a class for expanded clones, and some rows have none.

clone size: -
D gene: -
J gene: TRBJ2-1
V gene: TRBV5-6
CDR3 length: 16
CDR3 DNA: TGTGCCAGCAGCTTGCGGCTCCCACCCCTCTACAATGAGCAGTTCTTC
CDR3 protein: CASSLRLPPLYNEQFF

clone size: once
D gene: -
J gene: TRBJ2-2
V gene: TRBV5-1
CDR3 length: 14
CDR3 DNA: TGCGCCAGCAGCTTGGACAGGTTAGACGGGGAGCTGTTTTTT
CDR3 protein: CASSLDRLDGELFF

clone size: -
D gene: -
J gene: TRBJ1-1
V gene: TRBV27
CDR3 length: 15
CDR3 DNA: TGTGCCAGCAGTTTATTCCTCGGGAGAAACACTGAAGCTTTCTTT
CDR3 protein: CASSLFLGRNTEAFF

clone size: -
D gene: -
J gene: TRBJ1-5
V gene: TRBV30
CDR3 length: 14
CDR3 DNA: TGTGCCTGGAGTGGTCGGGGGGTGATGGGGTCCCAGCATTTT
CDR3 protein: CAWSGRGVMGSQHF

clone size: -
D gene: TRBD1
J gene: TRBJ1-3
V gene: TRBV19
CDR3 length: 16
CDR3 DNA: TGTGCCAGTAGTCGTCCGACAGGGACTTCTGGAAACACCATATATTTT
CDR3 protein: CASSRPTGTSGNTIYF

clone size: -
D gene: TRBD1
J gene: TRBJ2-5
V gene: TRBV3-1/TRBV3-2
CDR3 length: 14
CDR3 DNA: TGTGCCAGCAGCCTCGGACAGGACCTAGGGGCCCAGTACTTC
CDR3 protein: CASSLGQDLGAQYF

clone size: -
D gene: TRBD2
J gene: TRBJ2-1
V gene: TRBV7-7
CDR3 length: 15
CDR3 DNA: TGTGCCAGCAGCCAAGGCGGGGGGACCTACAATGAGCAGTTCTTC
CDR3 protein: CASSQGGGTYNEQFF

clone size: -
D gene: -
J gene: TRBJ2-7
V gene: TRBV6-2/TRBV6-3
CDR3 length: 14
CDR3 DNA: TGTGCCAGCAGCCCAGGACGGACCTCCTACGAGCAGTACTTC
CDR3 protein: CASSPGRTSYEQYF

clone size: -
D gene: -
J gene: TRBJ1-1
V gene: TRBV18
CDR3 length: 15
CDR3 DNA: TGTGCCAGCTCACCAGCCAGTGGAGGGAACACTGAAGCTTTCTTT
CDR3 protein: CASSPASGGNTEAFF

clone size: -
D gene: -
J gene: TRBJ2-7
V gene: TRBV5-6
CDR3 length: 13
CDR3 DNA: TGTGCCAGCACTTTCCTTGGGGGCTACGAGCAGTACTTC
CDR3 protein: CASTFLGGYEQYF

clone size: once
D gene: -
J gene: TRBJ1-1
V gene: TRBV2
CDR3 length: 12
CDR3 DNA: TGTGCCAGCAGCCGTTTGGGAGATAGGGCTTTCTTT
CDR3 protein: CASSRLGDRAFF

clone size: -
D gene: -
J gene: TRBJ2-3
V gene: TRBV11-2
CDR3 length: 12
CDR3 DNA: TGTGCCAGCAGCATTGGGAGTGGTACGCAGTATTTT
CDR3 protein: CASSIGSGTQYF

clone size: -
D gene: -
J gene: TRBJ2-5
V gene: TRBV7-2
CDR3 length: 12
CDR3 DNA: TGTGCCAGCAGCTTGAGGCGGGAGACCCAGTACTTC
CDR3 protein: CASSLRRETQYF

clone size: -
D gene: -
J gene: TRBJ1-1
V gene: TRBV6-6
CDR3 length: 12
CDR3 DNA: TGTGCCAGCAGCCTACAGAACACTGAAGCTTTCTTT
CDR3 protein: CASSLQNTEAFF

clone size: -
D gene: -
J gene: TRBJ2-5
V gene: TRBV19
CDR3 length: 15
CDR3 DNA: TGTGCCAGTAGCCCAGGGGCACGAGGGGCAGAGACCCAGTACTTC
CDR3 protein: CASSPGARGAETQYF

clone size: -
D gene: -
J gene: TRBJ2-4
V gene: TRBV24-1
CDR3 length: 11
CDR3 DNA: TGTGCCACCAGTGATCGACAGGTTCAGTACTTC
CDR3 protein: CATSDRQVQYF

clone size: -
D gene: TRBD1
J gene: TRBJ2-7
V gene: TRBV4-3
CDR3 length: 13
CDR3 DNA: TGCGCCAGCAGCCCGGACAGGGGTCACGAGCAGTACTTC
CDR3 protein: CASSPDRGHEQYF

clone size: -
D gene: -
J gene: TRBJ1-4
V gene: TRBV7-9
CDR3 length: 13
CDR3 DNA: TGTGCCAGCAGCCCTACAGGGTATGAAAAACTGTTTTTT
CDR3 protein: CASSPTGYEKLFF

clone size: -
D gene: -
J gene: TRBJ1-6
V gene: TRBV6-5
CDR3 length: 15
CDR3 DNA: TGTGCCAGCAGCCAAATCGGGATTAATAATTCACCCCTCCACTTT
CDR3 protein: CASSQIGINNSPLHF

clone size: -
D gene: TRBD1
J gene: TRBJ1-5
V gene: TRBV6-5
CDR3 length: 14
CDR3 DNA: TGTGCCAGCAGCCTCAGGGGGCCGGGTCAGCCCCAGCATTTT
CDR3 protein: CASSLRGPGQPQHF

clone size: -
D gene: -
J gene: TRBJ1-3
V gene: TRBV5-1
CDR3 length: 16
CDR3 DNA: TGCGCCAGCAGCTTGGAGGGGGGCCCCTCTGGAAACACCATATATTTT
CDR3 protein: CASSLEGGPSGNTIYF

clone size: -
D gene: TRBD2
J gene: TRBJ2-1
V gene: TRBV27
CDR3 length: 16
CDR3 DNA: TGTGCCAGCAGTTTCCTCGGGACTAGCGGGCACAATGAGCAGTTCTTC
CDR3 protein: CASSFLGTSGHNEQFF

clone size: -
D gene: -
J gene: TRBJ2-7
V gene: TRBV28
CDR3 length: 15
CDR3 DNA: TGTGCCACAGATGCAAGGGGGGGAACCTCCTACGAGCAGTACTTC
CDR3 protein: CATDARGGTSYEQYF

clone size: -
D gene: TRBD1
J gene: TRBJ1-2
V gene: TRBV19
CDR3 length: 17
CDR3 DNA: TGTGCCAGTAGTATAACCCCGCGGCCAGGGGGGATGGAGGGCTACACCTTC
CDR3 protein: CASSITPRPGGMEGYTF

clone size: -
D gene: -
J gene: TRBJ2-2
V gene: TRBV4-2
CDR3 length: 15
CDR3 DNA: TGTGCCAGCAGCCAAGAACCCGCAGGGCCCGGGGAGCTGTTTTTT
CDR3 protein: CASSQEPAGPGELFF

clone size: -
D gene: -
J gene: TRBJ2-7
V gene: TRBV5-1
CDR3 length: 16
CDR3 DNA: TGCGCCAACAGCTTGGAACCCGCTAGCACCAGGTACGAGCAGTACTTC
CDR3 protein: CANSLEPASTRYEQYF

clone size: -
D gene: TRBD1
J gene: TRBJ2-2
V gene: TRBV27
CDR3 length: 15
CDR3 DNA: TGTGCCAGCAGTCCCCTGGGGACAGGGCTCGGGGAGCTGTTTTTT
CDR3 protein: CASSPLGTGLGELFF

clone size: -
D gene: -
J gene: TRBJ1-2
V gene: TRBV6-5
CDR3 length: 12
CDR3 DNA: TGTGCCAGCAAGAGTGGAGGGAGGGGCTACACCTTC
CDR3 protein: CASKSGGRGYTF

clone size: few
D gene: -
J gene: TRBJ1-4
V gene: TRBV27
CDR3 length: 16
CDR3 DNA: TGTGCCAGCAGTTTAGGGGCGGGTCTCTCTAATGAAAAACTGTTTTTT
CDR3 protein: CASSLGAGLSNEKLFF

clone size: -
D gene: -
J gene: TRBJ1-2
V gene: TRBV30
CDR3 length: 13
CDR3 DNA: TGTGCCTGGAGTGATAGGGGGGTCTATGGCTACACCTTC
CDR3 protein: CAWSDRGVYGYTF

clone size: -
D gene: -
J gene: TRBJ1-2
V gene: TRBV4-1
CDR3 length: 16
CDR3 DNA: TGCGCCAGCAGCCCCGGGAGCGACGGGGACTCCTATGGCTACACCTTC
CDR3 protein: CASSPGSDGDSYGYTF

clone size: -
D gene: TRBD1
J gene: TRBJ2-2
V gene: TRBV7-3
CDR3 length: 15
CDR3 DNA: TGTGCCAGCAGCGTGGGACAGCCGAACACCGGGGAGCTGTTTTTT
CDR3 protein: CASSVGQPNTGELFF

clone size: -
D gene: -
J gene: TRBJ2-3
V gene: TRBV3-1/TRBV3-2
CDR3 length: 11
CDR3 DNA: TGTGCCAGCAGCCCTGGGGGTCTCATGGATTTT
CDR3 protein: CASSPGGLMDF

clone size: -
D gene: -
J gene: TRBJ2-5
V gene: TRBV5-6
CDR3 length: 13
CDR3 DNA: TGTGCCAGCAGCTCTGGAGGCCTGAGGACCCAGTACTTC
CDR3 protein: CASSSGGLRTQYF

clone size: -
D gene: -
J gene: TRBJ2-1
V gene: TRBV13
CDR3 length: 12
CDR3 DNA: TGTGCCAGCAGCTTGAGGTACAATGAGCAGTTCTTC
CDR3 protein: CASSLRYNEQFF

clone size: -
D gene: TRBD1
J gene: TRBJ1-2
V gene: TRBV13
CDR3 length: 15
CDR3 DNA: TGTGCCAGCAGCCCGTTCCGGGACAGAATCTATGGCTACACCTTC
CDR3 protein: CASSPFRDRIYGYTF

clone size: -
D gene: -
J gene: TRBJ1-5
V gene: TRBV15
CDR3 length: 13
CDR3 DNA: TGTGCCACCAGCAGAGAGAGGGGGCAGCCCCAGCATTTT
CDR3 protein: CATSRERGQPQHF

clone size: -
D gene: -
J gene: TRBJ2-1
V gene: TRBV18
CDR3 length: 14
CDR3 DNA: TGTGCCAGCTCACAAATATGGGGCGAGGGTGAGCAGTTCTTC
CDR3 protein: CASSQIWGEGEQFF

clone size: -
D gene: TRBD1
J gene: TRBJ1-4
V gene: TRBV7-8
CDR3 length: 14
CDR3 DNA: TGTGCCAGCAGCCCCGGGACAGCTAATGAAAAACTGTTTTTT
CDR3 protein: CASSPGTANEKLFF

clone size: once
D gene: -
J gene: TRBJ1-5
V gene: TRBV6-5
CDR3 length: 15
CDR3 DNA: TGTGCCAGCAGTCCAGGGTTTCCCGCCAATCAGCCCCAGCATTTT
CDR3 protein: CASSPGFPANQPQHF

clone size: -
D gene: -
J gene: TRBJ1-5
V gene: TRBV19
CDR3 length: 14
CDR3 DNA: TGTGCCAGTAGTATAGGGACAAGCAATCAGCCCCAGCATTTT
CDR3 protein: CASSIGTSNQPQHF

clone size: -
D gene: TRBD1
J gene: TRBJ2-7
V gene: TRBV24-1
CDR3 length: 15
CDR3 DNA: TGTGCCACCAGTGATGGGGGACAGGGGGCTTACGAGCAGTACTTC
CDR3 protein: CATSDGGQGAYEQYF

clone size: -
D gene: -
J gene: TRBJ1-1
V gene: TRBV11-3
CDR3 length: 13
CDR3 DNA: TGTGCCAGCAGCTCCAACGTGAACACTGAAGCTTTCTTT
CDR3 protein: CASSSNVNTEAFF

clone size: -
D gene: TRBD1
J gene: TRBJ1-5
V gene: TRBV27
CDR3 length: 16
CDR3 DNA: TGTGCCAGCAGTTCCGCAGGGGGCATTGGGAATCAGCCCCAGCATTTT
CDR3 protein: CASSSAGGIGNQPQHF

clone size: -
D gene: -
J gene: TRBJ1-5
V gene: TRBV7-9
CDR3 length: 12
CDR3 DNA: TGTGCCAGCAGCTTGGGACATCAGCCCCAGCATTTT
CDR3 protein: CASSLGHQPQHF

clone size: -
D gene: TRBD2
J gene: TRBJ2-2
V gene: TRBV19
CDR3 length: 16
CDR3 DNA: TGTGCCAGTAGTATAGCTCTAGCGGGGGCACGCGGGGAGCTGTTTTTT
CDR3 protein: CASSIALAGARGELFF